The clone carrying this T cell receptor (beta chain) was observed a handful of times. This table comes from immunoSEQ multiplex PCR, and its TCRdb copy is limited to in-frame clones, with some not included. The sample records some 60,000 clones, around 92% being singletons. V lost 0 bases to trimming and J lost 5 bases, with 5 bases between them. CDR1 and CDR2 (germline): LGHDT, YNNKEL (reference sequence). This CDR3 contains 13 residues. These data belong to a study of CD4 T cells in relation to SARS-CoV-2 and coronaviruses. This chain connects TRBV3-1 (or the pseudogene TRBV3-2) to TRBJ1-5; D is uncertain. The sequenced sample was naive CD4+ T cells from PBMCs. Specified subset: naive CD4+ T cells isolated by negative enrichment. The clonotype was recovered from an adult with COVID-19. CDR3 bases: TGTGCCAGCAGCCAAGATCTCCATCAGCCCCAGCATTTT. As protein: CASSQDLHQPQHF.